This TCR beta chain was found in a study of early T cells in non-severe SARS-CoV-2 infection. This clonotype was recorded at least ten times. Individually, cDNA molecules had unique molecular identifiers attached to them. TCRdb re-called the 5' RACE reads through MiXCR, storing one row per CDR3 protein. Among some 80,000 distinct CDR3 sequences listed, about 12% were seen once. Sequencing was carried out using whole blood. The receptor comes from an adult who was a healthcare worker with PCR-confirmed SARS-CoV-2 infection or an uninfected control (not recorded which).

The CDR3, as DNA: TGCGCCAGCAGCTTGGCAAATGAGCAGTACTTC. Translation: CASSLANEQYF. The chain joins TRBV5-1 to TRBJ2-7; D remains unclear. The germline V and J ends were trimmed by 0 bases and 7 bases, with 5 bases remaining between them. CDR1 SGHRS and CDR2 YFSETQ come from the germline V gene. The CDR3 is 11 residues long. Complete variable domain (other parts from reference TRBV5-1 and TRBJ2-7): KAGVTQTPRYLIKTRGQQVTLSCSPISGHRSVSWYQQTPGQGLQFLFEYFSETQRNKGNFPGRFSGRQFSNSRSEMNVSTLELGDSALYLCASSLANEQYFGPGTRLTVT.